This entry is about one T cell receptor (beta chain). The data were taken from a study of blood T cell repertoires in COVID-19. Study summary: The samples span acute and convalescent COVID-19 from the United States, Italy and Spain. Nucleic acid was either cDNA or gDNA, and it came from T cells, B-cell-depleted T cells, or PBMCs.

Germline V gene lookup returns CDR1 DFQATT and CDR2 SNEGSKA (reference sequence). The CDR3 extends over 16 amino acids. Trimming took 3 bases from V and 2 from J; bases not matched to a gene: 13. In the source study's methods: Reference gene primer amplification gave estimated nucleated cell counts. TCRdb keeps only in-frame clones here, not all; method: immunoSEQ multiplex PCR. V and J calls plus clone size are reproduced from that table; the DNA served to infer D and trimming. This sample carries 120,000 or so clones, more than 75% of them seen once, and the ten largest clones take roughly 7.6%. The genes are TRBV20-1 and TRBJ2-7; the match to TRBD1 covers 7 bases. Sequenced material: peripheral blood. The receptor's source is a man in his fifties with acute or convalescent COVID-19. CDR3 amino acids: CSASRVYRGRAYEQYF. The CDR3 DNA is TGCAGTGCTAGTAGGGTGTACAGGGGAAGAGCCTACGAGCAGTACTTC.